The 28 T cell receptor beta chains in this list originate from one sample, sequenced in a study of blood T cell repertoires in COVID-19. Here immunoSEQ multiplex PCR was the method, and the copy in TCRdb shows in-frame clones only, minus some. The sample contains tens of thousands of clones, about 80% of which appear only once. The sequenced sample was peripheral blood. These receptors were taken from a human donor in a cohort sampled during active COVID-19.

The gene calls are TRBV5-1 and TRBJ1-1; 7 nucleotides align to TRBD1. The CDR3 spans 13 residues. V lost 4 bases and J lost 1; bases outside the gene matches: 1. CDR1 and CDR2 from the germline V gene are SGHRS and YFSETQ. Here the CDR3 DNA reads TGCGCCAGCAGCCAGGGGGGGAACACTGAAGCTTTCTTT. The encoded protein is CASSQGGNTEAFF.

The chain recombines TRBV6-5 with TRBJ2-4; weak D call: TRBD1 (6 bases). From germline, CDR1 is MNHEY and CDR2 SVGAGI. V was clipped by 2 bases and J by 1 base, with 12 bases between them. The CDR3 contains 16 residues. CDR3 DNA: TGTGCCAGCAGTTACGGTTATCAGGGGGCCAAAAACATTCAGTACTTC. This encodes CASSYGYQGAKNIQYF.

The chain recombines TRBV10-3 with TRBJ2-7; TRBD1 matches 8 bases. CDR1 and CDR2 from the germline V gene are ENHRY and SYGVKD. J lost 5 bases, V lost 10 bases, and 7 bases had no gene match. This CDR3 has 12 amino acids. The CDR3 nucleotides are TGTGCCACCGGACAGGGTAGGGACGAGCAGTACTTC. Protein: CATGQGRDEQYF.

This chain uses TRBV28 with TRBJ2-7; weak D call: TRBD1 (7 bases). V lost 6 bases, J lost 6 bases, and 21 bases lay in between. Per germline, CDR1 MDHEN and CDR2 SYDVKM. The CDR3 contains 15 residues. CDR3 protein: CASRSAGGQSLEQYF. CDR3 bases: TGTGCCAGCAGGTCCGCCGGGGGACAGAGTCTCGAGCAGTACTTC. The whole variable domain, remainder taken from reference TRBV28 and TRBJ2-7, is DVKVTQSSRYLVKRTGEKVFLECVQDMDHENMFWYRQDPGLGLRLIYFSYDVKMKEKGDIPEGYSVSREKKERFSLILESASTNQTSMYLCASRSAGGQSLEQYFGPGTRLTVT.

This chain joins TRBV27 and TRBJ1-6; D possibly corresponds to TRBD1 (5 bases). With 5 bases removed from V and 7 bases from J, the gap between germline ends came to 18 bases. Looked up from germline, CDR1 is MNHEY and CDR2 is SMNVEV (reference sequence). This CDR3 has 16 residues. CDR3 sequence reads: CASSVAGSGGNSPLHF. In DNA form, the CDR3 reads TGTGCCAGCAGTGTAGCAGGGTCGGGAGGGAATTCACCCCTCCACTTT.

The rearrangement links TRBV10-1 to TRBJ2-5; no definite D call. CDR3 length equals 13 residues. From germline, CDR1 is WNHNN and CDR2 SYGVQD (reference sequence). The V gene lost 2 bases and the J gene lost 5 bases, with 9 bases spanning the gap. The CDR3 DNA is TGCGCCAGCAGTGAGCAAGTACGGGAGACCCAGTACTTC. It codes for CASSEQVRETQYF.

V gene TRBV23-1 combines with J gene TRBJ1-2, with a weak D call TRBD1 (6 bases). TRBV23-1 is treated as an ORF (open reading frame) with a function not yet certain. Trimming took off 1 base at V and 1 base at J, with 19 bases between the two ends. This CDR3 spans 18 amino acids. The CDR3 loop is CASSQCGGGQRSNYGYTF. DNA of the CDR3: TGCGCCAGCAGTCAATGCGGGGGGGGCCAGCGGAGTAACTATGGCTACACCTTC.

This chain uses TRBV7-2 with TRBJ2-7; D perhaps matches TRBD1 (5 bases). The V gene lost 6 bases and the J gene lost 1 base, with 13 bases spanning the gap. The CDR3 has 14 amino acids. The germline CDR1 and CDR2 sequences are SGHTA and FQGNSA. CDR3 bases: TGTGCCAGCAGGACCGTTACAGGTTCCTACGAGCAGTACTTC. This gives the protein CASRTVTGSYEQYF. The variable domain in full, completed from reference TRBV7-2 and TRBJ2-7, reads GAGVSQSPSNKVTEKGKDVELRCDPISGHTALYWYRQSLGQGLEFLIYFQGNSAPDKSGLPSDRFSAERTGGSVSTLTIQRTQQEDSAVYLCASRTVTGSYEQYFGPGTRLTVT.

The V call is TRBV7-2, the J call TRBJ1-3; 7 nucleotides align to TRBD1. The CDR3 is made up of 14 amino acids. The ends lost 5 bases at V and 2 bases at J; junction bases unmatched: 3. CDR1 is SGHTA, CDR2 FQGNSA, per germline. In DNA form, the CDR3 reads TGTGCCAGCAGCCTCACAGGGGCTGGAAACACCATATATTTT. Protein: CASSLTGAGNTIYF. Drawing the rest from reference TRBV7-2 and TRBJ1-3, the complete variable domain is GAGVSQSPSNKVTEKGKDVELRCDPISGHTALYWYRQSLGQGLEFLIYFQGNSAPDKSGLPSDRFSAERTGGSVSTLTIQRTQQEDSAVYLCASSLTGAGNTIYFGEGSWLTVV.

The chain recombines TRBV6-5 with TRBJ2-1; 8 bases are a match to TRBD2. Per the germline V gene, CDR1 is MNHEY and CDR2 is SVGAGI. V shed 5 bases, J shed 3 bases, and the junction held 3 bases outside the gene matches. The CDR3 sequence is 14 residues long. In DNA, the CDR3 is TGTGCCAGCAGTCGAAGCGGGAGCTACAATGAGCAGTTCTTC. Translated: CASSRSGSYNEQFF.

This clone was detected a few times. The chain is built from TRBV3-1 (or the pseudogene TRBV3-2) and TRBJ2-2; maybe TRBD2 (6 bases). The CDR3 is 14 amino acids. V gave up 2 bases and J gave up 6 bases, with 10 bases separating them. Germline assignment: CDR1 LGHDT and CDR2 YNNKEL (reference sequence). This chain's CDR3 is CASSQRESAGELFF. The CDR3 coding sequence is TGTGCCAGCAGCCAACGGGAGAGCGCCGGGGAGCTGTTTTTT.

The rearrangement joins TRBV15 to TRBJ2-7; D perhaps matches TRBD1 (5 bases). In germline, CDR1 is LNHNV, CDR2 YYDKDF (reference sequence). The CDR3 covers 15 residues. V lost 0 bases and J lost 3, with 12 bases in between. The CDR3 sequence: CATSREARQNYEQYF. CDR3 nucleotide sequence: TGTGCCACCAGCAGAGAGGCGAGACAGAACTACGAGCAGTACTTC.

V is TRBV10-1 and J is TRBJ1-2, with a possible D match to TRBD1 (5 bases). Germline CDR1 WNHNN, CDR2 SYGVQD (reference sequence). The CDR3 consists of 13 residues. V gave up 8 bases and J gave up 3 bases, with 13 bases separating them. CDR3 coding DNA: TGCGCCAGCTCAAGACAGAAAGACTATGGCTACACCTTC. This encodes CASSRQKDYGYTF.

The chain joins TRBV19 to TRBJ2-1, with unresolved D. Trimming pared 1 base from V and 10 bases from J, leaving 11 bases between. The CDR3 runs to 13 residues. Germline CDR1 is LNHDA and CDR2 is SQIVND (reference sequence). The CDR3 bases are TGTGCCAGTAGTATAGCCAAGTACTGGGAGCAGTTCTTC. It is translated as CASSIAKYWEQFF.

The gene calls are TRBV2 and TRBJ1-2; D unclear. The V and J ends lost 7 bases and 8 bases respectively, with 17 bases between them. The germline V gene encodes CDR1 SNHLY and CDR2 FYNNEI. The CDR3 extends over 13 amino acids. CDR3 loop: CASTGMVVNGYTF. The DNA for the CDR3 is TGTGCCAGCACCGGGATGGTGGTTAACGGCTACACCTTC.

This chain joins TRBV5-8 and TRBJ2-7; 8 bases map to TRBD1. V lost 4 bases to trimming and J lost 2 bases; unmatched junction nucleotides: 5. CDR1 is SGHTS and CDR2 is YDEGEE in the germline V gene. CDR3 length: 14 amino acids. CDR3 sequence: CASSPGTGPYEQYF. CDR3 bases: TGTGCCAGCAGCCCCGGGACAGGCCCCTACGAGCAGTACTTC.

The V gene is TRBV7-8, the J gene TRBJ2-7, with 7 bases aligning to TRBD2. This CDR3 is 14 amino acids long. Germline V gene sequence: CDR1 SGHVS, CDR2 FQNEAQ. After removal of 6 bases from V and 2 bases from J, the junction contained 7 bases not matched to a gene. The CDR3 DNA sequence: TGTGCCAGCAGTTTTAGCGGGTATGCCTACGAGCAGTACTTC. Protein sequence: CASSFSGYAYEQYF.

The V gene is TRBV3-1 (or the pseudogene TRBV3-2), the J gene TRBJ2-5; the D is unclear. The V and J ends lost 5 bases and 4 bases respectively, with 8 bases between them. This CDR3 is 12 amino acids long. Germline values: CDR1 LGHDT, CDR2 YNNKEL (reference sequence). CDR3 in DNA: TGTGCCAGCAGCGAAGGCGGAGAGACCCAGTACTTC. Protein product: CASSEGGETQYF.

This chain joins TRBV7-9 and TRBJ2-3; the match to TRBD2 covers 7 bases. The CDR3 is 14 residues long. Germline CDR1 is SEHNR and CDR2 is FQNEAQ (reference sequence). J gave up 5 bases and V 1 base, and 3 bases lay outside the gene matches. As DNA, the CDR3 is TGTGCCAGCAGCTTAGATCGGACTAGAGATACGCAGTATTTT. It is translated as CASSLDRTRDTQYF.

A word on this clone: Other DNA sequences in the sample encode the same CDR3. The CDR3 DNA is TGCGCCAGCAGCTTGGCCGGCGGGACCTACGAGCAGTACTTC. This codes for CASSLAGGTYEQYF. This chain uses TRBV5-1 with TRBJ2-7; the D gene is possibly TRBD2 (6 bases). The ends were cut back, 0 bases at V and 2 bases at J, with 9 bases in the middle. This CDR3 has 14 amino acids. Germline values: CDR1 SGHRS, CDR2 YFSETQ.

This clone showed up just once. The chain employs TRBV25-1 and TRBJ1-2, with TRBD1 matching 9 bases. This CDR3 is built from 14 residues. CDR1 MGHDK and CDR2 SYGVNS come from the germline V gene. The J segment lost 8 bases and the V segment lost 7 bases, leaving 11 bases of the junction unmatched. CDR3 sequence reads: CASTTGGSLRGYTF. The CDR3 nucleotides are TGTGCCAGCACCACAGGGGGCTCTCTTCGGGGCTACACCTTC.

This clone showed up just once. The CDR3: CASSQGQYEQYF. In DNA form, the CDR3 reads TGTGCCAGCAGTCAGGGACAGTACGAGCAGTACTTC. This rearrangement joins TRBV28 to TRBJ2-7, with 7 bases fitting TRBD1. CDR1 is MDHEN and CDR2 is SYDVKM in the germline V gene. The CDR3 has 12 amino acids. Trimming removed 5 bases from V and 4 bases from J; junction bases left unmatched: 2.

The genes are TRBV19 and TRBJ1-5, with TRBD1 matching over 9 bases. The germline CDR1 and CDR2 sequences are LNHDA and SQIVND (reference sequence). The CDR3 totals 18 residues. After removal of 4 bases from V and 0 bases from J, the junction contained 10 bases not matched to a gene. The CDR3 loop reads CASSTPSRTGDSNQPQHF. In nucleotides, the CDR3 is TGTGCCAGTAGTACGCCCTCGCGGACAGGGGATAGCAATCAGCCCCAGCATTTT.

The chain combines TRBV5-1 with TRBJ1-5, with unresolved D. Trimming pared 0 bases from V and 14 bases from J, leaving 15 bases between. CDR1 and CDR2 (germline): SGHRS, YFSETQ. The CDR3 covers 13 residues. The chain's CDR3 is CASSLADGWEKHF. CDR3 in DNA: TGCGCCAGCAGCTTGGCCGACGGTTGGGAGAAGCATTTT. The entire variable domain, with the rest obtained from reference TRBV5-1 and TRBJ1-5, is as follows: KAGVTQTPRYLIKTRGQQVTLSCSPISGHRSVSWYQQTPGQGLQFLFEYFSETQRNKGNFPGRFSGRQFSNSRSEMNVSTLELGDSALYLCASSLADGWEKHFGDGTRLSIL.

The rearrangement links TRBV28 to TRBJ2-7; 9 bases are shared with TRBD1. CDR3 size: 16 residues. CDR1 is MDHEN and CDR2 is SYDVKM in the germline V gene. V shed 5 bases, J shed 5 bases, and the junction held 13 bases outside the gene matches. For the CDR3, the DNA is TGTGCCAGCAGTCGTCCCCCCGGGACAGGGTTCAACGAGCAGTACTTC. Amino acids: CASSRPPGTGFNEQYF.

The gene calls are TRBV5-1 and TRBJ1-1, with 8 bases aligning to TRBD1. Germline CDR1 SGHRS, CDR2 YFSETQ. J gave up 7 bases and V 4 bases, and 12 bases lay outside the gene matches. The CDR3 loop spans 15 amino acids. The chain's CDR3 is CASSADDRGEGEAFF. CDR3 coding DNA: TGCGCCAGCAGCGCAGACGACAGGGGCGAGGGTGAAGCTTTCTTT.

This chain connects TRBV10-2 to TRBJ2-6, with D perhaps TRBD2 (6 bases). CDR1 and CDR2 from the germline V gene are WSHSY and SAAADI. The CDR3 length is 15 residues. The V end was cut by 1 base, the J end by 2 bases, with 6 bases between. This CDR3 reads CASSEWGAGANVLTF. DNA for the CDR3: TGCGCCAGCAGTGAGTGGGGGGCTGGGGCCAACGTCCTGACTTTC.

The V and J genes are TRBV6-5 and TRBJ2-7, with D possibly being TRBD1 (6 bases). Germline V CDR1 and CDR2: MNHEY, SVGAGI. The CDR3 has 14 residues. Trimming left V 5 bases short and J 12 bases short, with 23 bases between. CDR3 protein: CASSPDRTRGARYF. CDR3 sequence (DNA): TGTGCCAGCAGTCCTGACAGGACCCGGGGTGCGCGGTACTTC.